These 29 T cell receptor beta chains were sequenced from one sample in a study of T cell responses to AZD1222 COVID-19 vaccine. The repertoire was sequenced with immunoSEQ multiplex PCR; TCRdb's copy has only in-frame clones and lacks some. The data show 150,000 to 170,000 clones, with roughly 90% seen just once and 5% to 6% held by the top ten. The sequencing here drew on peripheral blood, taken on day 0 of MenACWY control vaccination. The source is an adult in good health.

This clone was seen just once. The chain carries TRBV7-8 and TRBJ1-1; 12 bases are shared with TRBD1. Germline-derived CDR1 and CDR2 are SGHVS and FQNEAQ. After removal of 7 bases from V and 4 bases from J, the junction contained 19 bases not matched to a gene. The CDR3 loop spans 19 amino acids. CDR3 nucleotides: TGTGCCAGCATCCTTCCCCGTCGGGACAGGGGGCGTTGGACCACTGAAGCTTTCTTT. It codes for CASILPRRDRGRWTTEAFF. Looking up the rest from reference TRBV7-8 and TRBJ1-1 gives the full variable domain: GAGVSQSPRYKVAKRGQDVALRCDPISGHVSLFWYQQALGQGPEFLTYFQNEAQLDKSGLPSDRFFAERPEGSVSTLKIQRTQQEDSAVYLCASILPRRDRGRWTTEAFFGQGTRLTVV.

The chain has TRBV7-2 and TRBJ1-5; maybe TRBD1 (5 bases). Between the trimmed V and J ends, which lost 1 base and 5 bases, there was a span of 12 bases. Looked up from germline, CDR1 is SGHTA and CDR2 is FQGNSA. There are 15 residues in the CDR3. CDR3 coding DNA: TGTGCCAGCAGCTTAGGTTGGGGGAACGATCAGCCCCAGCATTTT. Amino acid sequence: CASSLGWGNDQPQHF.

CDR3 in amino acids: CASSWGRGLSGNTIYF. In DNA, the CDR3 is TGCGCCAGCAGCTGGGGCAGGGGGCTTTCTGGAAACACCATATATTTT. The J gene is TRBJ1-3, the V gene TRBV5-1; 8 bases fit TRBD1. The CDR3 is made up of 16 amino acids. V lost 3 bases and J lost 1; bases outside the gene matches: 6. The germline V gene has CDR1 SGHRS and CDR2 YFSETQ.

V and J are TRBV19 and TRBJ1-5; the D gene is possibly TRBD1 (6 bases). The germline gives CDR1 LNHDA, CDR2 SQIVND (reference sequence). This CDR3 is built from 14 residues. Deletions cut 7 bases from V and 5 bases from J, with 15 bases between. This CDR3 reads CASTPQGRDQPQHF. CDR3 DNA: TGTGCCAGTACCCCCCAGGGGAGGGATCAGCCCCAGCATTTT.

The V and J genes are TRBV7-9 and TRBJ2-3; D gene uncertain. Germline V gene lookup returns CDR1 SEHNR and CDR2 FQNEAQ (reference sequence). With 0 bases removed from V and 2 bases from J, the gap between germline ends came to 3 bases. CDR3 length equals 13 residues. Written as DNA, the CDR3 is TGTGCCAGCAGCTTAGCCTACACAGATACGCAGTATTTT. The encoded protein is CASSLAYTDTQYF.

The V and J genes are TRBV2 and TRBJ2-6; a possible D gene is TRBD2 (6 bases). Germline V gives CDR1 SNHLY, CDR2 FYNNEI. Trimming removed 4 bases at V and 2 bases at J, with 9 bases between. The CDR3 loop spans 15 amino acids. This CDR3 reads CASSAAGTGANVLTF. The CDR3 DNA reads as TGTGCCAGCAGTGCCGCGGGGACTGGGGCCAACGTCCTGACTTTC.

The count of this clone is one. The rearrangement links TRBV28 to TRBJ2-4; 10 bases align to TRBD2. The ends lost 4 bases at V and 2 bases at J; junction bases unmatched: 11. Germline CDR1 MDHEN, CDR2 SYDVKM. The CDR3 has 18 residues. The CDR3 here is CASSSLGEREGPKNIQYF. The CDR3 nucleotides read TGTGCCAGCAGTTCCCTAGGAGAGCGGGAGGGCCCCAAAAACATTCAGTACTTC. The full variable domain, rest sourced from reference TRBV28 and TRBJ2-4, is DVKVTQSSRYLVKRTGEKVFLECVQDMDHENMFWYRQDPGLGLRLIYFSYDVKMKEKGDIPEGYSVSREKKERFSLILESASTNQTSMYLCASSSLGEREGPKNIQYFGAGTRLSVL.

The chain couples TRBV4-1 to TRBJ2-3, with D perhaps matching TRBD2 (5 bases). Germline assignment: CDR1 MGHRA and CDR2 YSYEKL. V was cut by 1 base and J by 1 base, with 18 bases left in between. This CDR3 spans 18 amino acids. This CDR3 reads CASSQGSGGSGGTDTQYF. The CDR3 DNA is TGCGCCAGCAGCCAAGGGTCCGGTGGGAGTGGCGGCACAGATACGCAGTATTTT.

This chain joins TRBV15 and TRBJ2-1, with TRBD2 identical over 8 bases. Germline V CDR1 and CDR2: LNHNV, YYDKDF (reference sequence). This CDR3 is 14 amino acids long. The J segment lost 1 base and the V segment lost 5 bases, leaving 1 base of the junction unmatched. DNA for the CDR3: TGTGCCACCAGCGAGCGGGGGTCCTACAATGAGCAGTTCTTC. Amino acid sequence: CATSERGSYNEQFF.

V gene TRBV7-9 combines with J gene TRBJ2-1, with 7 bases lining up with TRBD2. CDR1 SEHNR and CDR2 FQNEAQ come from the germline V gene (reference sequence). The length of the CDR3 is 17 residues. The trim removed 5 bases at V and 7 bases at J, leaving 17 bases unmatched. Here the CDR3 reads CASSLTPSGLVDNEQFF. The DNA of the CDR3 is TGTGCCAGCAGCCTAACACCCAGTGGACTAGTAGATAATGAGCAGTTCTTC.

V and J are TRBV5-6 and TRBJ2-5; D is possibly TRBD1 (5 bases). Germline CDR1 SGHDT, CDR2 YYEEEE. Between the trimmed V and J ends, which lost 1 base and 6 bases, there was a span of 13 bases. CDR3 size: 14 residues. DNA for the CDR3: TGTGCCAGCAGCTTGTCACAGGCAGGGAAGACCCAGTACTTC. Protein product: CASSLSQAGKTQYF.

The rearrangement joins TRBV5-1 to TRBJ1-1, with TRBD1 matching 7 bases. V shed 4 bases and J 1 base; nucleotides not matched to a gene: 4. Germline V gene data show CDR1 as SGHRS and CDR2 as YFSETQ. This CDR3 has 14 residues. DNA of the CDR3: TGCGCCAGCAGCGAAGGGACAGCGAACACTGAAGCTTTCTTT. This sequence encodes CASSEGTANTEAFF. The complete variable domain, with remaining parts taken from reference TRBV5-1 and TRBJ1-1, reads KAGVTQTPRYLIKTRGQQVTLSCSPISGHRSVSWYQQTPGQGLQFLFEYFSETQRNKGNFPGRFSGRQFSNSRSEMNVSTLELGDSALYLCASSEGTANTEAFFGQGTRLTVV.

The CDR3 sequence: CASSEGSGFTDTQYF. CDR3 DNA: TGTGCCAGCAGTGAGGGTAGCGGGTTCACAGATACGCAGTATTTT. The chain employs TRBV25-1 and TRBJ2-3; 7 bases fit TRBD2. CDR1 is MGHDK and CDR2 is SYGVNS in the germline V gene. The junction had 5 bases not matched to a gene; V was cut back by 3 bases and J by 2 bases. The CDR3 has 15 amino acids.

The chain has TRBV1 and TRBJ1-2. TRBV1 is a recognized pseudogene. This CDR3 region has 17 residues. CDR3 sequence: CTSSQSRGLGSCYGYTF. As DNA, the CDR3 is TGCACCAGCAGCCAATCCCGGGGGTTGGGGTCCTGCTATGGCTACACCTTC.

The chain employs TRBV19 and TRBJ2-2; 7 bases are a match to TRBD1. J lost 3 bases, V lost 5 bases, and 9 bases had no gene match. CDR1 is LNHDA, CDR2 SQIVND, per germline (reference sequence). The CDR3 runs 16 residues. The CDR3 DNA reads TGTGCCAGTAGTGCTAACAGGGGAATCGACACCGGGGAGCTGTTTTTT. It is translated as CASSANRGIDTGELFF.

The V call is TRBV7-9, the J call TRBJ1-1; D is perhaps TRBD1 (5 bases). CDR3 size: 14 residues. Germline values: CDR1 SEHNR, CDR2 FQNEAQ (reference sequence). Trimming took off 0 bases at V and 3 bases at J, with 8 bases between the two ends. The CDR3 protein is CASSLAAGHTEAFF. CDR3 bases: TGTGCCAGCAGCTTAGCCGCAGGGCACACTGAAGCTTTCTTT.

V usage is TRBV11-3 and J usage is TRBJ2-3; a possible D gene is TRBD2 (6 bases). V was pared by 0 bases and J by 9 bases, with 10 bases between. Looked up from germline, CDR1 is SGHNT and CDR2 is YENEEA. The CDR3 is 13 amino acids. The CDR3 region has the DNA TGTGCCAGCAGCTTAGATCCGAGCGGGACGCAGTATTTT. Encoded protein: CASSLDPSGTQYF.

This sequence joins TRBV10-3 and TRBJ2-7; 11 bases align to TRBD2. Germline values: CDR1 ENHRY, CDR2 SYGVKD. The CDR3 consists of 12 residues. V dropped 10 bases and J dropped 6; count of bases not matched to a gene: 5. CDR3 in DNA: TGTGCCACGACTAGCGGGGTAGGCGAGCAGTACGTC. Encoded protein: CATTSGVGEQYV.

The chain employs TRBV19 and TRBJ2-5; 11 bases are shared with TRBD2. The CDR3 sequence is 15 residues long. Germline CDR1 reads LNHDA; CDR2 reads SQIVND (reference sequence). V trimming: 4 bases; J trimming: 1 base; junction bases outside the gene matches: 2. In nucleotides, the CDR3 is TGTGCCAGTAGTACGGGGACTAGCGGCCAAGAGACCCAGTACTTC. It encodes CASSTGTSGQETQYF.

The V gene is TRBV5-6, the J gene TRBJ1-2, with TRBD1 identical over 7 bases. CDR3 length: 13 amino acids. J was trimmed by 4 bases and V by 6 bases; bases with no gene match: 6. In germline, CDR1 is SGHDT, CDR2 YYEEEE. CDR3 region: CASTRDSRYGYTF. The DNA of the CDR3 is TGTGCCAGCACCCGGGACAGTCGCTATGGCTACACCTTC. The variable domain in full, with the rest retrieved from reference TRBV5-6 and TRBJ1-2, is DAGVTQSPTHLIKTRGQQVTLRCSPKSGHDTVSWYQQALGQGPQFIFQYYEEEERQRGNFPDRFSGHQFPNYSSELNVNALLLGDSALYLCASTRDSRYGYTFGSGTRLTVV.

CDR3 residues: CASSHPGGTGANVLTF. The CDR3, as DNA: TGTGCCAGCAGCCACCCGGGGGGGACTGGGGCCAACGTCCTGACTTTC. The chain has TRBV4-2 and TRBJ2-6, with 8 bases identical to TRBD2. CDR1 and CDR2 from the germline V gene are LGHNA and YNFKEQ. The CDR3 spans 16 residues. V lost 3 bases and J lost 2; bases outside the gene matches: 3.

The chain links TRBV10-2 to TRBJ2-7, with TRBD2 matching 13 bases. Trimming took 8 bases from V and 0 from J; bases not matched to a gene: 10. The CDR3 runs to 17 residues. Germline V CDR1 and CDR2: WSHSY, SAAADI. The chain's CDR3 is CASRKLTSGRSSYEQYF. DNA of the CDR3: TGCGCCAGCCGTAAGCTGACTAGCGGGAGGTCCTCCTACGAGCAGTACTTC.

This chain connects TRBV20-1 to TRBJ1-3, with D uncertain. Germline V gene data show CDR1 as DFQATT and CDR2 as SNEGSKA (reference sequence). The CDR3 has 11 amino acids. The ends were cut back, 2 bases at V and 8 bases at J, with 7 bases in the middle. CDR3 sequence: CSARIGDTIYF. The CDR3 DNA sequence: TGCAGTGCTAGAATTGGGGACACCATATATTTT.

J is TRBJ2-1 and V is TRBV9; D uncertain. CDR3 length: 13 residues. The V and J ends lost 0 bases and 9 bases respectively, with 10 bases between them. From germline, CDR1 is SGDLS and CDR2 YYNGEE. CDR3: CASSVVESAEQFF. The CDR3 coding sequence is TGTGCCAGCAGCGTAGTAGAATCGGCTGAGCAGTTCTTC.

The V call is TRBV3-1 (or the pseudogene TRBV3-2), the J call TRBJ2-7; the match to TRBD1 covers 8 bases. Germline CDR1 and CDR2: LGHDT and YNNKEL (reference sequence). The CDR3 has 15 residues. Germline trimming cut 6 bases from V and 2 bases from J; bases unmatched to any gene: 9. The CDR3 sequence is CASSYGGTGTYEQYF. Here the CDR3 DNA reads TGTGCCAGCAGTTATGGAGGGACAGGAACCTACGAGCAGTACTTC.

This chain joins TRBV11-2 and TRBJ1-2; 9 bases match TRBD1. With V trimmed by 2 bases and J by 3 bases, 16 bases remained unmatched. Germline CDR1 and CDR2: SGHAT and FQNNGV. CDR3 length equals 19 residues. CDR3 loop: CASSLSPRGTGSNHYGYTF. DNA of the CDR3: TGTGCCAGCAGCTTAAGCCCCAGGGGGACAGGGTCCAATCACTATGGCTACACCTTC.

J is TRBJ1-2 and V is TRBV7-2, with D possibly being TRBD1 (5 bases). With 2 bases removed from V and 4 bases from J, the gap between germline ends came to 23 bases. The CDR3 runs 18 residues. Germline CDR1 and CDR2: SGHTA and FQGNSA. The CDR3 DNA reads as TGTGCCAGCAGCTTAAATGACCGTTGGGGGAAGGCTCTCTATGGCTACACCTTC. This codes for CASSLNDRWGKALYGYTF.

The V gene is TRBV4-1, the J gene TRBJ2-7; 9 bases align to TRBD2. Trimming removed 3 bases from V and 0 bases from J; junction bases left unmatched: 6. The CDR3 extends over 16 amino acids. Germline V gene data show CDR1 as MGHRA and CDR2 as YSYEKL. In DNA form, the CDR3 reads TGCGCCAGCAGCCAGGGAGGGGGACTAGCCTCCTACGAGCAGTACTTC. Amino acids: CASSQGGGLASYEQYF.

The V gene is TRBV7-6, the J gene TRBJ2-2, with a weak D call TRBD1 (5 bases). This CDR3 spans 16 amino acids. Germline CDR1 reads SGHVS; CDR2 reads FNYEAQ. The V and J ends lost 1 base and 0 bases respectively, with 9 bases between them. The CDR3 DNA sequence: TGTGCCAGCAGCTTAGAGACAGTCGCGAACACCGGGGAGCTGTTTTTT. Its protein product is CASSLETVANTGELFF.